The clone carrying this TCR beta chain appeared once. Per the germline V gene, CDR1 is LGHDT and CDR2 is YNNKEL (reference sequence). The CDR3 runs 14 residues. Between the trimmed V and J ends, which lost 3 bases and 4 bases, there was a span of 12 bases. This sample was taken from a study of blood T cell repertoires in COVID-19. Each participant's cohort was designated according to participant-reported clinical history. Sequenced by immunoSEQ multiplex PCR; TCRdb stores in-frame clones only, minus some. The table records about 400,000 clones, roughly nine tenths of them present only once. V and J are TRBV3-1 (or the pseudogene TRBV3-2) and TRBJ1-2, with D perhaps TRBD1 (5 bases). Source material: PBMCs or T cells enriched from blood (not recorded which). This TCR was sampled from a woman aged 25-40 years who had recovered from COVID-19. CDR3 sequence (DNA): TGTGCCAGCAGCCAGGTCAGGGATTCCTATGGCTACACCTTC. Translation: CASSQVRDSYGYTF.